The rows below give T cell receptor beta chains drawn from one sample of a study of T cell responses to AZD1222 COVID-19 vaccine. Clones were read by immunoSEQ multiplex PCR, and TCRdb kept only the in-frame ones, dropping some. The data contain some 130,000 clones, over 90% of them singletons. Sequencing used peripheral blood, obtained on day 0 of AZD1222 vaccination. These receptors all come from an adult in good health. Both conserved end residues are part of each CDR3. The order of the fields is CDR3 length, J gene, clone size, V gene, D gene, CDR3 DNA, CDR3 protein. The D gene is left open where the match is weak. Where a row states a size, it is once, few, many or the class of an expanded clone; other rows omit it.

CDR3 length: 14; J gene: TRBJ2-7; clone size: medium-sized; V gene: TRBV7-9; D gene: .; CDR3 DNA: TGTGCCAGCAGCTTGAGGGACTTTCCCTACGAGCAGTACTTC; CDR3 protein: CASSLRDFPYEQYF
CDR3 length: 13; J gene: TRBJ1-3; clone size: few; V gene: TRBV5-1; D gene: .; CDR3 DNA: TGCGCCAGCAGCTTGAATACTGGAAACACCATATATTTT; CDR3 protein: CASSLNTGNTIYF
CDR3 length: 13; J gene: TRBJ2-7; clone size: .; V gene: TRBV10-3; D gene: TRBD2; CDR3 DNA: TGTGCCATCAAGGGCGCGGGAGACTACGAGCAGTACTTC; CDR3 protein: CAIKGAGDYEQYF
CDR3 length: 14; J gene: TRBJ1-2; clone size: .; V gene: TRBV13; D gene: TRBD1; CDR3 DNA: TGTGCCAGCAGCTTGAGCGGGACAGGGCGAGGCTACACCTTC; CDR3 protein: CASSLSGTGRGYTF
CDR3 length: 15; J gene: TRBJ1-6; clone size: .; V gene: TRBV6-4; D gene: .; CDR3 DNA: TGTGCCAGCAGGACCGACGCAGGGCTAAATTCACCCCTCCACTTT; CDR3 protein: CASRTDAGLNSPLHF
CDR3 length: 12; J gene: TRBJ2-5; clone size: .; V gene: TRBV25-1; D gene: .; CDR3 DNA: TGTGCCAGCAGTGAGGGGAAAGAGACCCAGTACTTC; CDR3 protein: CASSEGKETQYF
CDR3 length: 13; J gene: TRBJ2-3; clone size: .; V gene: TRBV19; D gene: .; CDR3 DNA: TGTGCCAGTAGTGGGGGTTTAACAGATACGCAGTATTTT; CDR3 protein: CASSGGLTDTQYF
CDR3 length: 13; J gene: TRBJ1-1; clone size: .; V gene: TRBV7-9; D gene: .; CDR3 DNA: TGTGCCAGCAGCTTAAATAGGGGTTCTGAAGCTTTCTTT; CDR3 protein: CASSLNRGSEAFF
CDR3 length: 15; J gene: TRBJ2-1; clone size: .; V gene: TRBV9; D gene: TRBD2; CDR3 DNA: TGTGCCAGCAGCGCCGGACTAGCGGGAGCCAATGAGCAGTTCTTC; CDR3 protein: CASSAGLAGANEQFF
CDR3 length: 14; J gene: TRBJ1-5; clone size: .; V gene: TRBV30; D gene: .; CDR3 DNA: TGTGCCTGGAGTCGGGGAGCTCCAAATCAGCCCCAGCATTTT; CDR3 protein: CAWSRGAPNQPQHF
CDR3 length: 15; J gene: TRBJ2-1; clone size: .; V gene: TRBV24-1; D gene: TRBD2; CDR3 DNA: TGTGCCACCAGTCCGCCTAGCGGGTCGTACAATGAGCAGTTCTTC; CDR3 protein: CATSPPSGSYNEQFF
CDR3 length: 18; J gene: TRBJ2-3; clone size: .; V gene: TRBV6-6; D gene: TRBD2; CDR3 DNA: TGTGCCAGCAGTCGGATGGCCGGGACTAGCGGAAACACAGATACGCAGTATTTT; CDR3 protein: CASSRMAGTSGNTDTQYF
CDR3 length: 13; J gene: TRBJ2-5; clone size: .; V gene: TRBV28; D gene: TRBD2; CDR3 DNA: TGTGCCAGCACTCCGGGACTAGAGTTGCCCCAGTACTTC; CDR3 protein: CASTPGLELPQYF
CDR3 length: 14; J gene: TRBJ1-2; clone size: .; V gene: TRBV7-2; D gene: .; CDR3 DNA: TGTGCCAGCAGCTTCCAGACAGTTAACTATGGCTACACCTTC; CDR3 protein: CASSFQTVNYGYTF
CDR3 length: 17; J gene: TRBJ1-5; clone size: .; V gene: TRBV5-8; D gene: .; CDR3 DNA: TGTGCCAGCAGCTTGGATTCGGGGGGCTGGAACAATCAGCCCCAGCATTTT; CDR3 protein: CASSLDSGGWNNQPQHF
CDR3 length: 15; J gene: TRBJ2-2; clone size: .; V gene: TRBV2; D gene: TRBD2; CDR3 DNA: TGTGCCAGCAAACTGGGACTAGCTGATACCGGGGAGCTGTTTTTT; CDR3 protein: CASKLGLADTGELFF
CDR3 length: 16; J gene: TRBJ1-2; clone size: .; V gene: TRBV5-1; D gene: TRBD1; CDR3 DNA: TGCGCCAGCACCCGGGACAGGTTCATGGTAAACTATGGCTACACCTTC; CDR3 protein: CASTRDRFMVNYGYTF
CDR3 length: 13; J gene: TRBJ2-1; clone size: once; V gene: TRBV29-1; D gene: .; CDR3 DNA: TGCAGCGTTGGCCGGACAGTGTACAATGAGCAGTTCTTC; CDR3 protein: CSVGRTVYNEQFF
CDR3 length: 13; J gene: TRBJ2-7; clone size: .; V gene: TRBV11-1; D gene: .; CDR3 DNA: TGTGCCAGCAGCTTCCGACAGGCCTACGAGCAGTACTTC; CDR3 protein: CASSFRQAYEQYF
CDR3 length: 15; J gene: TRBJ2-2; clone size: .; V gene: TRBV2; D gene: .; CDR3 DNA: TGTGCCAGCACCCCGGACAGAATGAACACCGGGGAGCTGTTTTTT; CDR3 protein: CASTPDRMNTGELFF
CDR3 length: 13; J gene: TRBJ2-7; clone size: .; V gene: TRBV28; D gene: .; CDR3 DNA: TGTGCCAGCAGTTTGTTGGCCACCTACGAGCAGTACTTC; CDR3 protein: CASSLLATYEQYF
CDR3 length: 14; J gene: TRBJ2-7; clone size: .; V gene: TRBV24-1; D gene: .; CDR3 DNA: TGTGCCACCAGTGATTCCAACCCGCCCTACGAGCAGTACTTC; CDR3 protein: CATSDSNPPYEQYF
CDR3 length: 14; J gene: TRBJ2-7; clone size: .; V gene: TRBV20-1; D gene: .; CDR3 DNA: TGCAGTGCTAGTCCGCGGGCTCTACCCTACGAGCAGTACTTC; CDR3 protein: CSASPRALPYEQYF
CDR3 length: 16; J gene: TRBJ1-4; clone size: .; V gene: TRBV28; D gene: TRBD1; CDR3 DNA: TGTGCCAGCAGTAACCCGGGGACAGGGCCTAATGAAAAACTGTTTTTT; CDR3 protein: CASSNPGTGPNEKLFF
CDR3 length: 15; J gene: TRBJ2-7; clone size: .; V gene: TRBV11-2; D gene: .; CDR3 DNA: TGTGCCAGCAGCTTACTTCCCACAGAGCCCTACGAGCAGTACTTC; CDR3 protein: CASSLLPTEPYEQYF
CDR3 length: 13; J gene: TRBJ2-2; clone size: .; V gene: TRBV12-3/TRBV12-4; D gene: .; CDR3 DNA: TGTGCCAGCAGTGACACAGGGTCCGGGGAGCTGTTTTTT; CDR3 protein: CASSDTGSGELFF
CDR3 length: 16; J gene: TRBJ2-1; clone size: .; V gene: TRBV27; D gene: TRBD2; CDR3 DNA: TGTGCCAGCAGTCGTAACTCGGGACTAGGCGATAATGAGCAGTTCTTC; CDR3 protein: CASSRNSGLGDNEQFF
CDR3 length: 15; J gene: TRBJ2-7; clone size: .; V gene: TRBV7-8; D gene: TRBD2; CDR3 DNA: TGTGCCAGCAGCTTAGTGCTAGCGGACTCCTACGAGCAGTACTTC; CDR3 protein: CASSLVLADSYEQYF
CDR3 length: 16; J gene: TRBJ1-5; clone size: .; V gene: TRBV19; D gene: TRBD1; CDR3 DNA: TGTGCCAGTACCGCACCGGGACAGGGACGGAGACAGCCCCAGCATTTT; CDR3 protein: CASTAPGQGRRQPQHF
CDR3 length: 12; J gene: TRBJ1-1; clone size: .; V gene: TRBV28; D gene: .; CDR3 DNA: TGTGCCAGCAGAACCGGGGAGGCTGAAGCTTTCTTT; CDR3 protein: CASRTGEAEAFF
CDR3 length: 13; J gene: TRBJ2-7; clone size: once; V gene: TRBV5-1; D gene: .; CDR3 DNA: TGCGCCAGCAGCTTGGGGGACAACTACGAGCAGTACTTC; CDR3 protein: CASSLGDNYEQYF
CDR3 length: 15; J gene: TRBJ2-7; clone size: .; V gene: TRBV19; D gene: TRBD1; CDR3 DNA: TGTGCCAGTAAAAGACAGGGCCTAAACTCCTACGAGCAGTACTTC; CDR3 protein: CASKRQGLNSYEQYF
CDR3 length: 16; J gene: TRBJ2-2; clone size: .; V gene: TRBV19; D gene: TRBD2; CDR3 DNA: TGTGCCAGTAGTATCTTAGCGGGATCGGGCACCGGGGAGCTGTTTTTT; CDR3 protein: CASSILAGSGTGELFF
CDR3 length: 16; J gene: TRBJ2-3; clone size: .; V gene: TRBV2; D gene: TRBD2; CDR3 DNA: TGTGCCAGCAGTGATTTAGCGGGATTCAGCACAGATACGCAGTATTTT; CDR3 protein: CASSDLAGFSTDTQYF
CDR3 length: 17; J gene: TRBJ2-1; clone size: .; V gene: TRBV19; D gene: TRBD2; CDR3 DNA: TGTGCCAGTAGTACTCGTGGACTAGCGGGAGTGTACGGAGAGCAGTTCTTC; CDR3 protein: CASSTRGLAGVYGEQFF
CDR3 length: 14; J gene: TRBJ2-1; clone size: .; V gene: TRBV27; D gene: TRBD2; CDR3 DNA: TGTGCCAGCAGTTTAACTAGCGTAAACAATGAGCAGTTCTTC; CDR3 protein: CASSLTSVNNEQFF
CDR3 length: 18; J gene: TRBJ2-1; clone size: .; V gene: TRBV3-1/TRBV3-2; D gene: .; CDR3 DNA: TGTGCCAGCAGCCAAGATTGGACCCCGCGGGGAGGCTACAATGAGCAGTTCTTC; CDR3 protein: CASSQDWTPRGGYNEQFF
CDR3 length: 15; J gene: TRBJ1-5; clone size: .; V gene: TRBV23-1; D gene: .; CDR3 DNA: TGCGCCAGCAGCCTAAGGGGGTATAGCAATCAGCCCCAGCATTTT; CDR3 protein: CASSLRGYSNQPQHF
CDR3 length: 13; J gene: TRBJ1-5; clone size: .; V gene: TRBV18; D gene: .; CDR3 DNA: TGTGCCAGCTCACCACCTAACACCCAGCCCCAGCATTTT; CDR3 protein: CASSPPNTQPQHF
CDR3 length: 16; J gene: TRBJ1-1; clone size: .; V gene: TRBV19; D gene: TRBD1; CDR3 DNA: TGTGCCAGTAGTGCCGACAGGGGCGAATCGAACACTGAAGCTTTCTTT; CDR3 protein: CASSADRGESNTEAFF
CDR3 length: 15; J gene: TRBJ2-7; clone size: few; V gene: TRBV30; D gene: TRBD1; CDR3 DNA: TGTGCCTGGAGTGTAGTGGGACAGGGGAAGCACGAGCAGTACTTC; CDR3 protein: CAWSVVGQGKHEQYF
CDR3 length: 14; J gene: TRBJ1-2; clone size: .; V gene: TRBV27; D gene: .; CDR3 DNA: TGTGCCAGCAGCATGCTTAGGGCGGGCTATGGCTACACCTTC; CDR3 protein: CASSMLRAGYGYTF
CDR3 length: 14; J gene: TRBJ2-3; clone size: .; V gene: TRBV6-6; D gene: .; CDR3 DNA: TGTGCCAGCAATGGCGCACCTAGCACAGATACGCAGTATTTT; CDR3 protein: CASNGAPSTDTQYF
CDR3 length: 16; J gene: TRBJ1-3; clone size: .; V gene: TRBV5-1; D gene: .; CDR3 DNA: TGCGCCAGCAGCTTGTCAGTGAAGACCTCTGGAAACACCATATATTTT; CDR3 protein: CASSLSVKTSGNTIYF
CDR3 length: 11; J gene: TRBJ2-3; clone size: .; V gene: TRBV29-1; D gene: .; CDR3 DNA: TGCAGCGTCCGCAGGGGAGATACGCAGTATTTT; CDR3 protein: CSVRRGDTQYF
CDR3 length: 16; J gene: TRBJ2-1; clone size: .; V gene: TRBV11-2; D gene: TRBD1; CDR3 DNA: TGTGCCAGCAGCGGGGTTGTGGGGACAGGCTACAATGAGCAGTTCTTC; CDR3 protein: CASSGVVGTGYNEQFF
CDR3 length: 13; J gene: TRBJ1-2; clone size: .; V gene: TRBV6-5; D gene: .; CDR3 DNA: TGTGCCAGCAGTTACCAGGGCCGGGGTGGCTACACCTTC; CDR3 protein: CASSYQGRGGYTF
CDR3 length: 16; J gene: TRBJ2-7; clone size: .; V gene: TRBV27; D gene: TRBD1; CDR3 DNA: TGTGCCAGCAGGGTCAGACCGGGACAGGGATCTCACGAGCAGTACTTC; CDR3 protein: CASRVRPGQGSHEQYF
CDR3 length: 14; J gene: TRBJ1-1; clone size: once; V gene: TRBV7-8; D gene: .; CDR3 DNA: TGTGCCAGCAGCTTGAACTGGGGGAACACTGAAGCTTTCTTT; CDR3 protein: CASSLNWGNTEAFF
CDR3 length: 16; J gene: TRBJ2-7; clone size: .; V gene: TRBV4-1; D gene: TRBD2; CDR3 DNA: TGCGCCAGCAGCCACATAGGGACTAGCGGGAGCTACGAGCAGTACTTC; CDR3 protein: CASSHIGTSGSYEQYF
CDR3 length: 16; J gene: TRBJ1-3; clone size: .; V gene: TRBV5-1; D gene: .; CDR3 DNA: TGCGCCAGCAGCATCCGATCCTCCGGCCCCGGAAACACCATATATTTT; CDR3 protein: CASSIRSSGPGNTIYF